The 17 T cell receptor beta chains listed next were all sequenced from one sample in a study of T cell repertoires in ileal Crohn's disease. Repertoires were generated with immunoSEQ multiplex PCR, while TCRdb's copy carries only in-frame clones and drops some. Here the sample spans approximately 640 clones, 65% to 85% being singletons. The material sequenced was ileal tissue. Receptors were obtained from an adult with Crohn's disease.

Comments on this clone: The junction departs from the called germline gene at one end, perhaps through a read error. CDR3 in DNA: TGTGCCAGCAGGGAAGGGGGCTCCGGGGCCAACGTCCTGACTTTC. It translates to CASREGGSGANVLTF. The chain recombines TRBV6-1 with TRBJ2-6; 7 bases align to TRBD1. The CDR3 totals 15 residues. CDR1 and CDR2 from the germline V gene are MNHNS and SASEGT.

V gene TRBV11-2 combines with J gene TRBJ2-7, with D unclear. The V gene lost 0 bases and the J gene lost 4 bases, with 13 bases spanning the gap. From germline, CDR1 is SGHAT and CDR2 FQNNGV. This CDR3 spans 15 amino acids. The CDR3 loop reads CASSLDPRTGYEQYF. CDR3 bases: TGTGCCAGCAGCTTAGATCCCCGGACCGGATACGAGCAGTACTTC.

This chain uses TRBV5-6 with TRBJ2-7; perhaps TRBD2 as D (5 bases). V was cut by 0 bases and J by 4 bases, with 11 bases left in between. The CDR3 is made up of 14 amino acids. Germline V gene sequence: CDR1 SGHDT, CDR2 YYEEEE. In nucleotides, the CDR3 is TGTGCCAGCAGCTTGGCCGGACGAGGGTACGAGCAGTACTTC. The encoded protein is CASSLAGRGYEQYF. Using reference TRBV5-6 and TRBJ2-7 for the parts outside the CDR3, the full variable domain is DAGVTQSPTHLIKTRGQQVTLRCSPKSGHDTVSWYQQALGQGPQFIFQYYEEEERQRGNFPDRFSGHQFPNYSSELNVNALLLGDSALYLCASSLAGRGYEQYFGPGTRLTVT.

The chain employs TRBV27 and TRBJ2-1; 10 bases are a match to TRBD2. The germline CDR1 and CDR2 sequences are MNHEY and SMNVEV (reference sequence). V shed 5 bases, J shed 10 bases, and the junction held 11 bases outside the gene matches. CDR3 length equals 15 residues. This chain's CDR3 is CASSTRASGREEQFF. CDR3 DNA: TGTGCCAGCAGTACCCGGGCTAGCGGGAGAGAAGAGCAGTTCTTC.

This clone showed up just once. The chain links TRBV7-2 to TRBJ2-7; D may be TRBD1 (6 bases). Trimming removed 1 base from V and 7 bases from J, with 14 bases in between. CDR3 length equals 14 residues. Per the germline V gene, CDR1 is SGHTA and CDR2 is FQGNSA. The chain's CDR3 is CASSLDLGQSEQYF. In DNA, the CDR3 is TGTGCCAGCAGCTTAGATCTTGGACAGAGTGAGCAGTACTTC.

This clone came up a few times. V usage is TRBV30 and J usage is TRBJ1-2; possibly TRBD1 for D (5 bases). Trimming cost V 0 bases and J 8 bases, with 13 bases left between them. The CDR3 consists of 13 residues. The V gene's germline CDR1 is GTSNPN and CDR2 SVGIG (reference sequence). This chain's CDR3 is CAWSVILAGGYTF. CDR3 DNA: TGTGCCTGGAGTGTCATTTTGGCAGGGGGCTACACCTTC.

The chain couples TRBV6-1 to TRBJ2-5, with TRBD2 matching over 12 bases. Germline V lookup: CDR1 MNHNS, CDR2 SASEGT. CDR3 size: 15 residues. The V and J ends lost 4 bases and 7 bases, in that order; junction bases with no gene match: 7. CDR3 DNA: TGTGCCAGCAGTGCGAGGACTAGCGGGACGGGGACCCAGTACTTC. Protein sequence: CASSARTSGTGTQYF.

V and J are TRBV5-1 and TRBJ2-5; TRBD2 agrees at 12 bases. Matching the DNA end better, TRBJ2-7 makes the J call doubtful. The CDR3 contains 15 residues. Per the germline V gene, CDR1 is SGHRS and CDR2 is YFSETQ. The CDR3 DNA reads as TGCGCCAGCAGCCAGACTAGCGGGAGAGCCTACGAGCAGTACTTC. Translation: CASSQTSGRAYEQYF.

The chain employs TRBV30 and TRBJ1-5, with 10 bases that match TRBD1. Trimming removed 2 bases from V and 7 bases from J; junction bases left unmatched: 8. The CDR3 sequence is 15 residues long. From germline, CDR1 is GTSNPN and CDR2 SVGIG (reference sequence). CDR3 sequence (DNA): TGTGCCTGGAGTCCTACGGGACAGGGGCTCCAGCCCCAGCATTTT. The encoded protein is CAWSPTGQGLQPQHF.

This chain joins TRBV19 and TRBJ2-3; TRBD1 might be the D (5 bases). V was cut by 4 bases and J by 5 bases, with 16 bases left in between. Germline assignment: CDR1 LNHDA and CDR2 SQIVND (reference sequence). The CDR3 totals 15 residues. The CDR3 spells CASSRRADTGDTQYF. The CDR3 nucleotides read TGTGCCAGTAGTAGACGGGCGGACACGGGAGATACGCAGTATTTT.

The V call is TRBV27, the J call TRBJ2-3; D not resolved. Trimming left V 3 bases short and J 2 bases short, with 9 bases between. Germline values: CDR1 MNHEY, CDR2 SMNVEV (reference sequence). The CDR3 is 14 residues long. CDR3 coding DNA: TGTGCCAGCAGTTTTTCCGTGGACACAGATACGCAGTATTTT. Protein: CASSFSVDTDTQYF.

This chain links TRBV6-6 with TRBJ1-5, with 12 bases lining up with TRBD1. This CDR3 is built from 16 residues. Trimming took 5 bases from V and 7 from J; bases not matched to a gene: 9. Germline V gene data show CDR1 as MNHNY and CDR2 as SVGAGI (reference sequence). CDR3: CASSPTGTGGGQPQHF. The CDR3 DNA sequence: TGTGCCAGCAGTCCGACCGGGACAGGGGGCGGCCAGCCCCAGCATTTT.

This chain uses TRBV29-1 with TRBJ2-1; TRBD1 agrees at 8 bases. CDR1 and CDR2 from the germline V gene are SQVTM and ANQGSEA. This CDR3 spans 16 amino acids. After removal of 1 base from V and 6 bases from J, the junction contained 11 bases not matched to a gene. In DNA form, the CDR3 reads TGCAGCGTTGAAGGCCTGGACAGGGTTCGTCGCAATGAGCAGTTCTTC. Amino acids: CSVEGLDRVRRNEQFF.

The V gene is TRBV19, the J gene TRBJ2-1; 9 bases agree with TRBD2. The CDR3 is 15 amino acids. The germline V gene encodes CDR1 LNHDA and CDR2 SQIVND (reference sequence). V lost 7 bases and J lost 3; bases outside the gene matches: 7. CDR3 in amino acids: CASNPGTSLYNEQFF. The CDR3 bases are TGTGCCAGTAATCCCGGGACTAGCCTCTACAATGAGCAGTTCTTC.

The CDR3 nucleotides read TGTGCCAGCAATGCAGGGGATCAATCACCCCTCCACTTT. It codes for CASNAGDQSPLHF. The V and J genes are TRBV6-1 and TRBJ1-6; possible D gene TRBD1, 6 bases. This CDR3 is built from 13 residues. The ends were cut back, 7 bases at V and 10 bases at J, with 14 bases in the middle. The V gene's germline CDR1 is MNHNS and CDR2 SASEGT.

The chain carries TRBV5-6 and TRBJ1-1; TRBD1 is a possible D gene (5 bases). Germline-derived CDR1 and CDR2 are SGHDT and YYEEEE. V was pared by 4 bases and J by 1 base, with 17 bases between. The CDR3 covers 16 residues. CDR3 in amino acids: CASSRIEGSRNTEAFF. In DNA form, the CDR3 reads TGTGCCAGCAGCCGAATCGAGGGGTCCAGGAACACTGAAGCTTTCTTT. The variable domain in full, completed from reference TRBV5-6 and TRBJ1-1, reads DAGVTQSPTHLIKTRGQQVTLRCSPKSGHDTVSWYQQALGQGPQFIFQYYEEEERQRGNFPDRFSGHQFPNYSSELNVNALLLGDSALYLCASSRIEGSRNTEAFFGQGTRLTVV.

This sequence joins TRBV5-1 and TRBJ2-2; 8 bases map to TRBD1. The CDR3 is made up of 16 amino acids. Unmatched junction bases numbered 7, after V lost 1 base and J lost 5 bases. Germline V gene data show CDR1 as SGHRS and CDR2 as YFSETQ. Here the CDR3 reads CASSLQTGGGTGELFF. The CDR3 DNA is TGCGCCAGCAGCTTGCAAACAGGGGGAGGAACCGGGGAGCTGTTTTTT. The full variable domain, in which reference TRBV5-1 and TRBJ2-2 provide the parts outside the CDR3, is KAGVTQTPRYLIKTRGQQVTLSCSPISGHRSVSWYQQTPGQGLQFLFEYFSETQRNKGNFPGRFSGRQFSNSRSEMNVSTLELGDSALYLCASSLQTGGGTGELFFGEGSRLTVL.